The source of this T cell receptor (beta chain) is a study of blood T cell repertoires in COVID-19. Turning to the study itself: Acute and convalescent COVID-19 samples came from the United States, Italy and Spain. PBMCs, B-cell-depleted T cells, or T cells provided the cDNA or gDNA that made up the material.

Original processing notes: It was from reference gene primer amplification that nucleated cell counts were estimated. The repertoire was sequenced with immunoSEQ multiplex PCR; TCRdb's copy has only in-frame clones and lacks some. Clone size and V and J calls were adopted from that table, with D and trimming inferred from the DNA. This sample has about 90,000 clones, with roughly 88% found just once. The V end was cut by 0 bases, the J end by 4 bases, with 9 bases between. Germline V CDR1 and CDR2: GTSNPN, SVGIG (reference sequence). The CDR3 is 13 amino acids. The chain couples TRBV30 to TRBJ2-5; a possible D gene is TRBD1 (6 bases). The sequencing input was peripheral blood. This TCR was recovered from a woman older than 75 with active or convalescent COVID-19. The CDR3 loop reads CAWSVQGRETQYF. The CDR3 coding sequence is TGTGCCTGGAGTGTTCAGGGGCGAGAGACCCAGTACTTC.